A single T cell receptor (beta chain) is shown here with its context. The antigen is not known. The data originate from a study of shared clonotypes between healthy human individuals. For the study at large: Serving as donors were two women and three men, whose ages spanned 18 to 49. Whole-study results and caveats: Against clonotypes common to all four donors, non-shared ones had lower generation probabilities.

Researchers ran the assay at a deep level. Clones were read by immunoSEQ multiplex PCR, and TCRdb kept only the in-frame ones, dropping some. The sample consists of around 2.1 million clones, under 95% of them appearing once. Germline V gene lookup returns CDR1 SEHNR and CDR2 FQNEAQ (reference sequence). CDR3 length: 15 residues. Trimming shortened V by 5 bases and J by 4 bases, and 17 bases separated the two germline ends. The naive CD8 fraction comprised CD45RO-negative cells positively selected for CCR7 and excluded terminally differentiated effector memory CD45RA+ cells. Donors comprised only Caucasian adults living in Nashville, Tennessee.

This receptor was obtained from a man between 18 and 29 years old in good health. Some clones in this sample may be carry-over from other donors' samples. The rearrangement uses TRBV7-9 and TRBJ2-5, with D maybe TRBD1 (5 bases). Sequencing was carried out using naive CD8+ T cells from PBMCs. The CDR3 DNA reads as TGTGCCAGCAGCACCCAGGGTCAAGAAGGAGAGACCCAGTACTTC. As protein: CASSTQGQEGETQYF. Using reference TRBV7-9 and TRBJ2-5 for the parts outside the CDR3, the full variable domain is DTGVSQNPRHKITKRGQNVTFRCDPISEHNRLYWYRQTLGQGPEFLTYFQNEAQLEKSRLLSDRFSAERPKGSFSTLEIQRTEQGDSAMYLCASSTQGQEGETQYFGPGTRLLVL.